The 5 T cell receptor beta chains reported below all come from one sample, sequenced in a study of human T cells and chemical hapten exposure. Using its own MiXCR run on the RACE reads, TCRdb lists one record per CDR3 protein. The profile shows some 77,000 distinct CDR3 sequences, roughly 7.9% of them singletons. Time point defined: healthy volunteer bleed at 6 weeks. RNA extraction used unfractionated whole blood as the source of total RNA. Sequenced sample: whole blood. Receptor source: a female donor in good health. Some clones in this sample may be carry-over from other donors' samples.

CDR3 region: CSAREDRGWNNEQFF. The CDR3 DNA sequence: TGCAGTGCTAGAGAGGACAGGGGGTGGAACAATGAGCAGTTCTTC. The chain couples TRBV20-1 to TRBJ2-1; 10 bases are a match to TRBD1. The length of the CDR3 is 15 residues. Germline CDR1 is DFQATT and CDR2 is SNEGSKA (reference sequence). Trimming at V came to 0 bases and at J to 5 bases, leaving 4 bases not matched to a gene.

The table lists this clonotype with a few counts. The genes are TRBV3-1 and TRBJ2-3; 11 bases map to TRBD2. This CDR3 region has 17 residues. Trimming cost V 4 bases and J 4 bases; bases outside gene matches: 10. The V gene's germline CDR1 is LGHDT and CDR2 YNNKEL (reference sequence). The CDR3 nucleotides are TGTGCCAGCAGCCCAAGACTAGCGGGGTTTTCCCCAGATACGCAGTATTTT. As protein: CASSPRLAGFSPDTQYF.

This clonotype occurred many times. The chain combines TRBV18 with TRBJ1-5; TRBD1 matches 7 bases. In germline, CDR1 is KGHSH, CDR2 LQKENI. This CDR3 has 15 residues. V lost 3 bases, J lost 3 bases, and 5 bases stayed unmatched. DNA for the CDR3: TGTGCCAGCTCACCTGAAGGGACAGACAATCAGCCCCAGCATTTT. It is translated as CASSPEGTDNQPQHF.

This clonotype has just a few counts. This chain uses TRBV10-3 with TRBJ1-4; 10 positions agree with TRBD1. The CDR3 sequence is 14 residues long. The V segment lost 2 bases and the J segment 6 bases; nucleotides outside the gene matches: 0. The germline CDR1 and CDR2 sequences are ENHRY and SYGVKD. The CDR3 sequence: CAISEGQGDEKLFF. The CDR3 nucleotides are TGTGCCATCAGTGAGGGACAGGGGGATGAAAAACTGTTTTTT.

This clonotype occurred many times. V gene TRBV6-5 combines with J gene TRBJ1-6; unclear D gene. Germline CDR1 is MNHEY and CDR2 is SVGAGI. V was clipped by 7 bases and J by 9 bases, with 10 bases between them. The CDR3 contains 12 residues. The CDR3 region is CASTHGISPLHF. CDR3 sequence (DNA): TGTGCCAGCACCCACGGGATTTCACCCCTCCACTTT.